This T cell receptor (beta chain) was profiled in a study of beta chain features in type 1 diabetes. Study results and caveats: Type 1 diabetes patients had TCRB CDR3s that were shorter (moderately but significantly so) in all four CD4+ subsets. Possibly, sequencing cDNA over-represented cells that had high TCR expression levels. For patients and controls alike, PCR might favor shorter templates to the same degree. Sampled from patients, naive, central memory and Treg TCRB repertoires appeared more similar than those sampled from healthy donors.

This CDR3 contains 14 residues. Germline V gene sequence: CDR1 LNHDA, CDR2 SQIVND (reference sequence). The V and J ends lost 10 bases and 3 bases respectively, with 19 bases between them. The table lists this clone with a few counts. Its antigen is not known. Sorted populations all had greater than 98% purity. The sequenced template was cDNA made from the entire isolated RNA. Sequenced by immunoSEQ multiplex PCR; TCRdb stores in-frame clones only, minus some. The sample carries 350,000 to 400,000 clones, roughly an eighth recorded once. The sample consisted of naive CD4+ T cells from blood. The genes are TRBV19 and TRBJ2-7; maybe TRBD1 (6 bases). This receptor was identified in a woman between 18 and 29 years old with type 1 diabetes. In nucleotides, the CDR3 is TGTGCCACCACACCGACAGGCCTTTACTACGAGCAGTACTTC. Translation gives CATTPTGLYYEQYF.